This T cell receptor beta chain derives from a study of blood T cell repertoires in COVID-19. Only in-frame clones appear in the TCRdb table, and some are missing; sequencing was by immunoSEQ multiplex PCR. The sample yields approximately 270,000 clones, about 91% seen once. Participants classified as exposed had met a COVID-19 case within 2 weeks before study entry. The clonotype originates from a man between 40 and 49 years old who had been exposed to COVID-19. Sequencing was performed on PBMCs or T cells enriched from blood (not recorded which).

The CDR3 here is CASKNNRTRQETQYF. Written as DNA, the CDR3 is TGCGCCAGCAAGAATAACCGGACACGACAAGAGACCCAGTACTTC. The chain recombines TRBV4-1 with TRBJ2-5; the D gene is possibly TRBD1 (5 bases). Germline V gene lookup returns CDR1 MGHRA and CDR2 YSYEKL. This CDR3 has 15 amino acids. Trimming took 7 bases from V and 2 from J, leaving 17 bases between them.